This is a list of T cell receptor beta chains from one sample in a study of blood T cell repertoires in COVID-19. Assay used: immunoSEQ multiplex PCR; TCRdb lists only in-frame clones, some missing. Altogether more than 55,000 clones are present, around 80% being singletons, with the ten largest covering over 25%. Sequencing was performed on peripheral blood. These receptors originate from a human donor in a cohort sampled during active COVID-19. Both conserved end residues are part of each CDR3. The order of the fields is J gene, D gene, clone size, V gene, CDR3 protein, CDR3 DNA. A D gene is named only where the DNA matches it firmly. Only part of the rows carry a size: once, few, many, or a class if the clone is expanded.

>TRBJ2-3|NA|NA|TRBV10-3
CAISESSRDTQYF
TGTGCCATCAGTGAGTCTTCACGGGATACGCAGTATTTT
>TRBJ1-3|NA|few|TRBV15
CATSRAPLNTGSAGNTIYF
TGTGCCACCAGCAGAGCGCCCCTGAATACAGGATCAGCTGGAAACACCATATATTTT
>TRBJ1-4|NA|NA|TRBV18
CASSPFGNNEKLFF
TGTGCCAGCTCACCTTTCGGTAATAATGAAAAACTGTTTTTT
>TRBJ2-1|NA|once|TRBV27
CASSLMAGRSYNEQFF
TGTGCCAGCAGTTTAATGGCGGGACGTTCCTACAATGAGCAGTTCTTC
>TRBJ2-7|TRBD1|once|TRBV7-2
CASSLVGTGLGEQYF
TGTGCCAGCAGCTTAGTAGGGACAGGGCTCGGGGAGCAGTACTTC
>TRBJ2-1|NA|NA|TRBV4-1
CASSQDSPNPTRLYNEQFF
TGCGCCAGCAGCCAAGATTCTCCTAACCCCACTAGACTCTACAATGAGCAGTTCTTC
>TRBJ1-5|NA|NA|TRBV10-2
CASSESPRGGQPQHF
TGCGCCAGCAGTGAGTCTCCCCGAGGCGGTCAGCCCCAGCATTTT
>TRBJ1-5|NA|NA|TRBV30
CAWSGQVIVQPQHF
TGTGCCTGGAGTGGGCAGGTGATTGTTCAGCCCCAGCATTTT
>TRBJ1-2|NA|NA|TRBV30
CAWSQAGDRWGYTF
TGTGCCTGGAGCCAGGCGGGGGATAGGTGGGGCTACACCTTC
>TRBJ2-3|NA|NA|TRBV7-3
CASSLSGISTDTQYF
TGTGCCAGCAGCTTAAGCGGGATAAGCACAGATACGCAGTATTTT
>TRBJ2-2|NA|many|TRBV24-1
CATSGAGLSGELFF
TGTGCCACCAGTGGGGCAGGGTTATCCGGGGAGCTGTTTTTT
>TRBJ2-7|TRBD1|NA|TRBV7-9
CASSPERQGSAEQYF
TGTGCCAGCAGCCCCGAGCGACAGGGGAGCGCCGAGCAGTACTTC
>TRBJ2-7|TRBD1|NA|TRBV7-9
CASSLDSGQAYEQYF
TGTGCCAGCAGCTTAGACTCGGGACAGGCTTACGAGCAGTACTTC
>TRBJ1-1|TRBD1|NA|TRBV15
CATSRGGTGYTEAFF
TGTGCCACCAGCAGAGGAGGGACAGGGTACACTGAAGCTTTCTTT
>TRBJ2-2|NA|many|TRBV5-1
CASSPDRHTGELFF
TGCGCCAGCAGCCCGGACAGACACACCGGGGAGCTGTTTTTT
>TRBJ2-5|TRBD2|NA|TRBV7-2
CASSQSLAGVEETQYF
TGTGCCAGCAGCCAATCCCTAGCGGGAGTTGAGGAGACCCAGTACTTC
>TRBJ2-1|NA|NA|TRBV30
CAWRTVLSYNEQFF
TGTGCCTGGAGAACTGTCCTCTCCTACAATGAGCAGTTCTTC
>TRBJ1-2|NA|once|TRBV9
CASSPTTRTGAGADGYTF
TGTGCCAGCAGCCCGACCACACGGACCGGGGCAGGGGCTGATGGCTACACCTTC
>TRBJ1-1|NA|NA|TRBV18
CASHGQSNTEAFF
TGTGCCAGCCATGGACAGTCCAACACTGAAGCTTTCTTT
>TRBJ2-3|NA|NA|TRBV2
CASLGGNTDTQYF
TGTGCCAGCTTGGGGGGAAACACAGATACGCAGTATTTT
>TRBJ1-4|NA|NA|TRBV28
CASTIGGARANEKLFF
TGTGCCAGCACCATAGGGGGTGCGCGAGCTAATGAAAAACTGTTTTTT
>TRBJ2-1|TRBD2|few|TRBV11-3
CASSFSGRGYNEQFF
TGTGCCAGCAGCTTTAGCGGGAGAGGGTACAATGAGCAGTTCTTC
>TRBJ2-3|TRBD1|NA|TRBV19
CASSGTGTGGHPSTDTQYF
TGTGCCAGTAGTGGGACCGGGACAGGGGGTCACCCTAGCACAGATACGCAGTATTTT
>TRBJ2-5|TRBD1|NA|TRBV7-6
CASSFSLGQVGETQYF
TGTGCCAGCAGCTTCAGCTTAGGACAGGTTGGGGAGACCCAGTACTTC
>TRBJ1-2|TRBD1|once|TRBV7-6
CASSQGQGVGNYGYTF
TGTGCCAGCAGCCAAGGACAGGGGGTGGGTAACTATGGCTACACCTTC
>TRBJ2-7|NA|NA|TRBV29-1
CSVGAGPTYSYEQYF
TGCAGCGTGGGGGCGGGCCCTACTTACTCCTACGAGCAGTACTTC
>TRBJ2-3|NA|NA|TRBV9
CASSVIRTDTQYF
TGTGCCAGCAGCGTTATCCGCACAGATACGCAGTATTTT
>TRBJ2-7|NA|few|TRBV5-1
CASSLVAEDWEQYF
TGCGCCAGCAGCTTGGTGGCGGAGGACTGGGAGCAGTACTTC
>TRBJ1-1|TRBD1|NA|TRBV7-9
CASSLSPDRANAFF
TGTGCCAGCAGCTTATCGCCGGACAGGGCAAATGCTTTCTTT
>TRBJ1-4|NA|NA|TRBV19
CASSIPIDRQMKKLFF
TGTGCCAGTAGTATTCCCATCGACAGACAAATGAAAAAACTGTTTTTT
>TRBJ2-7|TRBD1|NA|TRBV5-6
CATLGQAERTYEQYF
TGTGCCACTTTGGGACAGGCGGAAAGAACCTACGAGCAGTACTTC
>TRBJ2-3|TRBD2|few|TRBV13
CASSPPGTTETDTQYF
TGTGCCAGCAGCCCCCCCGGGACTACGGAAACAGATACGCAGTATTTT
>TRBJ1-1|TRBD1|NA|TRBV27
CASSFGLQGAEAFF
TGTGCCAGCAGTTTTGGGCTACAGGGGGCTGAAGCTTTCTTT
>TRBJ2-1|NA|few|TRBV19
CASSYQPQGFDEQFF
TGTGCCAGTAGTTACCAGCCACAGGGATTCGATGAGCAGTTCTTC
>TRBJ2-7|NA|once|TRBV29-1
CSGDGDFSYEQYF
TGCAGCGGGGATGGGGACTTCTCATACGAGCAGTACTTC
>TRBJ2-1|NA|NA|TRBV7-2
CASRVGGAYNEQFF
TGTGCCAGCAGGGTGGGCGGGGCTTACAATGAGCAGTTCTTC
>TRBJ2-7|NA|few|TRBV7-9
CASSAKPVGAHEQYF
TGTGCCAGCAGCGCCAAACCAGTGGGAGCCCACGAGCAGTACTTC
>TRBJ2-3|NA|NA|TRBV4-2
CASSQDWGQGDTQYF
TGTGCCAGCAGCCAAGATTGGGGCCAGGGGGATACGCAGTATTTT
>TRBJ2-3|TRBD1|NA|TRBV24-1
CATSDPSGGVSDTQYF
TGTGCCACCAGTGACCCGTCAGGGGGCGTATCAGATACGCAGTATTTT
>TRBJ2-4|TRBD1|NA|TRBV5-1
CASSRDRGGKNIQYF
TGCGCCAGCAGCAGGGACAGGGGTGGCAAAAACATTCAGTACTTC
>TRBJ2-7|TRBD2|NA|TRBV7-9
CASSFYPGLAGPYEQYF
TGTGCCAGCAGCTTCTACCCGGGACTAGCGGGTCCCTACGAGCAGTACTTC
>TRBJ2-3|TRBD2|NA|TRBV28
CASSRGLAGLNTDTQYF
TGTGCCAGCAGCCGGGGACTAGCGGGACTAAACACAGATACGCAGTATTTT
>TRBJ2-3|TRBD1|NA|TRBV10-1
CASSPQGAYGTQYF
TGCGCCAGCAGCCCACAGGGGGCTTATGGTACGCAGTATTTT
>TRBJ2-5|NA|NA|TRBV28
CASSFRRGYETQYF
TGTGCCAGCAGTTTTCGCAGGGGATATGAGACCCAGTACTTC
>TRBJ2-5|NA|once|TRBV5-8
CASSRNRGKETQYF
TGTGCCAGCAGTCGAAACCGGGGGAAAGAGACCCAGTACTTC